This T cell receptor (beta chain) was captured by sequencing in a study of T cell responses to AZD1222 COVID-19 vaccine. Points from the study as a whole: When two AZD1222 doses had been given, Spike-specific TCR breadth and depth rose.

Trimming took off 0 bases at V and 0 bases at J, with 11 bases between the two ends. Per the germline V gene, CDR1 is MGHRA and CDR2 is YSYEKL. The CDR3 is made up of 16 amino acids. Sequencing was performed with immunoSEQ multiplex PCR; in TCRdb, only in-frame clones are kept and a portion is missing. The sample gives roughly 120,000 clones, approximately 94% of which show up once; around 6.6% is in the top ten. Notes on this clone: The antigen remains unidentified.

The source is an adult in good health. The sequencing here drew on peripheral blood, taken on day 0 of AZD1222 vaccination. The chain joins TRBV4-1 to TRBJ1-2; D remains unclear. The CDR3 DNA sequence: TGCGCCAGCAGCCAAGAAATTTTTGGGGCTAACTATGGCTACACCTTC. Translation: CASSQEIFGANYGYTF.